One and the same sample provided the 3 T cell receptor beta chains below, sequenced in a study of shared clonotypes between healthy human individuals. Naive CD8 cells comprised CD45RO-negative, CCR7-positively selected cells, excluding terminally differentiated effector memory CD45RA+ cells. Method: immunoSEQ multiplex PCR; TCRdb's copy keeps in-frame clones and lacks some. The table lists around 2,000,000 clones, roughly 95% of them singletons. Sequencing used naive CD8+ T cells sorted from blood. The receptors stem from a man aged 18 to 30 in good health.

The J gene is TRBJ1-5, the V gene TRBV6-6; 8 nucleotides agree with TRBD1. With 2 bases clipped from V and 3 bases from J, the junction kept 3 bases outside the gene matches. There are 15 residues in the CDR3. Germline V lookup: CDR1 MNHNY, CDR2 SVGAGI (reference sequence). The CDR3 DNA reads TGTGCCAGCAGTTACACGACAGGGGACAATCAGCCCCAGCATTTT. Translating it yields CASSYTTGDNQPQHF.

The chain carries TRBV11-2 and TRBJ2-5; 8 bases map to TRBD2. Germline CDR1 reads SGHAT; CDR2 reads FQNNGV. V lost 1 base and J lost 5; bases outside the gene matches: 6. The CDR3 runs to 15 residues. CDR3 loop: CASSLGAGELETQYF. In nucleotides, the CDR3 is TGTGCCAGCAGCTTAGGAGCGGGGGAGTTGGAGACCCAGTACTTC.

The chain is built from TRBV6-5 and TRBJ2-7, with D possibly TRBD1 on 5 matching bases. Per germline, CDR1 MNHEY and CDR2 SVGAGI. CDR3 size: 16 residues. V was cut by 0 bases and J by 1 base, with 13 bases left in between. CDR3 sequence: CASSYSAGLRSYEQYF. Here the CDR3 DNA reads TGTGCCAGCAGTTACTCAGCAGGGCTCAGGTCCTACGAGCAGTACTTC.